Given below is one TCR beta chain in context. The data are from a study of OX40 agonist ivuxolimab in advanced cancers. The CDR3 contains 14 residues. The germline V gene encodes CDR1 KGHSH and CDR2 LQKENI. TCRdb's copy holds only in-frame clones and misses some; the assay was immunoSEQ multiplex PCR. The profile covers 80,000 or so clones, with 84% appearing a single time and over 6% taken by the ten largest. V usage is TRBV18 and J usage is TRBJ2-5; D call uncertain. The better agreement between TRBJ2-7 and the DNA end casts doubt on the J call. Specimen: CD4+ or CD8+ T cells sorted from blood, collected in a trial of the OX40 agonist ivuxolimab. The clonotype originates from an adult with an advanced solid tumor such as melanoma, head and neck, liver or kidney cancer. The CDR3 sequence is CASSSSALWDEQYF. In DNA form, the CDR3 reads TGTGCCAGCTCCTCGTCGGCGTTATGGGACGAGCAGTACTTC.